What follows is one TCR beta chain and its context. The antigen remains undetermined. This sample is part of a study of cytomegalovirus exposure and HLA in healthy donors. The PCR used 60 Vbeta and 13 Jbeta primers. Data came from immunoSEQ multiplex PCR; TCRdb stores just in-frame clones and leaves some out. The sample contains around 120,000 clones, approximately 70% of which appear only once. Study-level findings and limits: Specific recognition of CMV antigens was confirmed in vitro for three chains (all CMV-associated). When the data were analyzed later, several of the most significant clusters appeared to be linked to common viral pathogens. Rare TCR sequences predominated, though certain public TCRs were found in many donors.

The sequence derives from a man between 25 and 39 years old in good health and CMV-seropositive. Sample: PBMCs.

CDR3 loop: CASSLSLVTGGYTF. The CDR3 DNA reads TGTGCCAGCAGTTTATCACTAGTAACTGGGGGCTACACCTTC. The chain uses TRBV27 and TRBJ1-2; D gene ambiguous. The CDR3 is 14 residues long. The V end lost 0 bases, the J end lost 8 bases, and 13 bases lay between the germline ends. Germline V gene data show CDR1 as MNHEY and CDR2 as SMNVEV (reference sequence).